Listed below are T cell receptor beta chains from one sample, sequenced in a study of blood T cell repertoires in COVID-19. The method was immunoSEQ multiplex PCR; TCRdb's version includes in-frame clones alone and lacks a portion of them. The repertoire holds around 30,000 clones, roughly four fifths seen once, with about 42% in the top ten. Input material: peripheral blood. Receptors originate from a woman older than 75 with acute or convalescent COVID-19. The CDR3 runs from the conserved cysteine through the conserved F or W. The order of the fields is CDR3 length, J gene, V gene, clone size, D gene, CDR3 protein, CDR3 DNA. The D gene is left open where the match is weak. Clone sizes are given selectively: once, few, many, or a class where the clone is expanded.

>13|TRBJ1-1|TRBV27|NA|TRBD1
CASRYTGGASAFF
TGTGCCAGCAGATATACAGGGGGCGCTTCGGCTTTCTTT
>15|TRBJ1-2|TRBV19|NA|NA
CASSPSSRTEYGYTF
TGTGCCAGTAGTCCAAGTAGCAGGACAGAATATGGCTACACCTTC
>15|TRBJ2-7|TRBV7-9|NA|NA
CASSSLGRGGHEQYF
TGTGCCAGCAGCTCGCTGGGGCGGGGCGGACACGAGCAGTACTTC
>15|TRBJ2-6|TRBV5-4|medium-sized|NA
CASSLEAYGANVLTF
TGTGCCAGCAGCTTAGAGGCTTACGGGGCCAACGTCCTGACTTTC
>15|TRBJ2-1|TRBV15|NA|NA
CATSRGSSGAGEQFF
TGTGCCACCAGCAGAGGTAGTAGCGGAGCGGGTGAGCAGTTCTTC
>13|TRBJ1-6|TRBV5-4|NA|NA
CASSPGFDSPLHF
TGTGCCAGCAGCCCGGGTTTTGATTCACCCCTCCACTTT
>17|TRBJ2-7|TRBV28|NA|NA
CASSFGGRSLATAEQYF
TGTGCCAGCAGTTTCGGAGGACGGTCCCTTGCGACCGCCGAGCAGTACTTC
>14|TRBJ1-1|TRBV5-4|NA|TRBD1
CASSDEDRSTEAFF
TGTGCCAGCAGCGATGAGGACAGGTCAACTGAAGCTTTCTTT
>16|TRBJ1-3|TRBV19|NA|TRBD1
CASSTRDSLSGNTIYF
TGTGCCAGTAGTACGAGGGACAGCCTCTCTGGAAACACCATATATTTT
>14|TRBJ2-5|TRBV3-1/TRBV3-2|NA|NA
CASSLYGRQETQYF
TGTGCCAGCAGCTTGTACGGTAGACAAGAGACCCAGTACTTC
>14|TRBJ1-1|TRBV29-1|NA|NA
CSVSSQQGNTEAFF
TGCAGCGTATCCTCCCAACAGGGGAACACTGAAGCTTTCTTT
>14|TRBJ2-3|TRBV5-6|NA|NA
CASSSTVGGDTQYF
TGTGCCAGCAGCTCCACGGTGGGGGGAGATACGCAGTATTTT
>17|TRBJ1-1|TRBV18|NA|NA
CASSRNPGSAMNTEAFF
TGTGCCAGCTCACGCAATCCCGGTAGTGCCATGAACACTGAAGCTTTCTTT